The next 5 T cell receptor beta chains were all read from a single sample in a study of CD8 T cells in ankylosing spondylitis. These receptors have no known antigen. TCRdb reprocessed the 5' RACE reads with MiXCR, giving one entry per CDR3 protein. The sample yields approximately 540,000 distinct CDR3 sequences, over 9.5% seen once. Study conclusions and caveats: Apparently characteristic of ankylosing spondylitis blood was a TCR beta motif (about eight highly homologous variants).

Sequencing was performed on blood, either unsorted or a sorted T cell fraction (not recorded which). All receptors derive from a male donor with ankylosing spondylitis.

This chain uses TRBV5-1 with TRBJ2-5; TRBD1 aligns across 7 bases. The CDR3 covers 15 residues. The V and J ends lost 4 bases and 5 bases, in that order; junction bases with no gene match: 11. The germline CDR1 and CDR2 sequences are SGHRS and YFSETQ. CDR3 amino acids: CASSHDRAGGETQYF. The CDR3 DNA is TGCGCCAGCAGCCACGACAGGGCGGGTGGGGAGACCCAGTACTTC.

A note on this clonotype: At one boundary the junction diverges from the germline segment, which might be a read error. The V and J genes are TRBV3-1 and TRBJ2-1; 7 bases map to TRBD1. The CDR3 extends over 15 amino acids. Germline V gene sequence: CDR1 LGHDT, CDR2 YNNKEL (reference sequence). The CDR3 spells CASTQVQGTHNEQFF. Written as DNA, the CDR3 is TGTGCCAGCACCCAAGTACAGGGGACCCACAATGAGCAGTTCTTC.

This clonotype appeared many times. The V and J genes are TRBV4-1 and TRBJ2-2; unclear D gene. CDR1 is MGHRA and CDR2 is YSYEKL in the germline V gene. The V end was cut by 3 bases, the J end by 7 bases, with 21 bases between. The CDR3 is 17 residues long. The CDR3, as DNA: TGCGCCAGCAGCCACGCCGTGGAAACTATGATGATCGGGGAGCTGTTTTTT. Its protein product is CASSHAVETMMIGELFF.

This clonotype occurred a few times. The rearrangement links TRBV5-1 to TRBJ1-1; D is ambiguous. The CDR3 runs to 15 residues. The germline CDR1 and CDR2 sequences are SGHRS and YFSETQ. With 0 bases removed from V and 1 base from J, the gap between germline ends came to 10 bases. CDR3 DNA: TGCGCCAGCAGCTTGGTCGGGCAACCGAACACTGAAGCTTTCTTT. Encoded protein: CASSLVGQPNTEAFF.

This clonotype was recorded many times. The rearrangement uses TRBV12-3 or TRBV12-4 and TRBJ1-6, with D tentatively TRBD1 (6 bases). The V gene lost 4 bases and the J gene lost 9 bases, with 10 bases spanning the gap. There are 13 residues in the CDR3. CDR3 nucleotide sequence: TGTGCCAGCAGTTCGTACAGGGTTTCACCCCTCCACTTT. Its translation is CASSSYRVSPLHF.